This T cell receptor beta chain is from a study of STAT3 mutations in large granular lymphocyte leukemia. The study's findings and limits: Clonal expansion was inferred from other time points because no sample existed at each clone's first appearance. Every T-LGLL patient had at least one immunodominant TCRbeta clonotype. In several patients, dominant TCR clone burden exceeded STAT3 mutant burden, suggesting STAT3 mutation arose secondarily.

Germline V CDR1 and CDR2: LNHDA, SQIVND (reference sequence). V was cut by 8 bases and J by 6 bases, with 6 bases left in between. The CDR3 covers 10 residues. Each sample's TCRbeta library yielded on average approximately 41,000 productive templates. Some clones are missing from TCRdb's copy, which holds only in-frame ones; the method was immunoSEQ multiplex PCR. The sample has approximately 11,000 clones, about 85% seen once. For this clone: The target antigen is unknown.

The V call is TRBV19, the J call TRBJ2-3; D possibly corresponds to TRBD2 (6 bases). This TCR was sampled from an older man with T-cell large granular lymphocyte leukemia. Some clones in this sample may be carry-over from other donors' samples. The sample was peripheral blood mononuclear cells. The CDR3 coding sequence is TGTGCCAGTGGGAGGGATACGCAGTATTTT. Translating gives CASGRDTQYF.